This entry describes one TCR beta chain. Antigen specificity is unknown. The PCR contained 60 Vbeta and 13 Jbeta primers. Generated by immunoSEQ multiplex PCR, the TCRdb table keeps only in-frame clones and is missing some. The sample includes about 60,000 clones, approximately 70% of them seen just once. This CDR3 is 13 amino acids long. CDR1 is LNHDA, CDR2 SQIVND, per germline (reference sequence). Trimming shortened V by 3 bases and J by 7 bases, and 10 bases separated the two germline ends. The data are from a study of cytomegalovirus exposure and HLA in healthy donors. General study findings and limits: The investigators catalogued 150 to 200 TCR beta chains as cytomegalovirus-associated.

Though nominally healthy at sampling, donors likely had unrecorded immune exposures. The sequence was obtained from a woman aged 60-75 years in good health and CMV-seropositive. Sample: PBMCs. V gene TRBV19 combines with J gene TRBJ1-5; D unresolved. CDR3 amino acids: CASSIRERQPQHF. DNA for the CDR3: TGTGCCAGTAGTATCCGGGAACGGCAGCCCCAGCATTTT.